Listed below are T cell receptor beta chains from one sample, sequenced in a study of blood T cell repertoires in COVID-19. Sequencing was performed with immunoSEQ multiplex PCR; in TCRdb, only in-frame clones are kept and a portion is missing. This sample has tens of thousands of clones, with roughly nine tenths found just once. Material: peripheral blood. Receptors originate from a woman of 80 years or more with active or convalescent COVID-19. Both conserved end residues are part of each CDR3. D genes are given only for firm matches. A row's size may be missing; if present it is once, few, many or a size class.

d_call	clone_size	j_call	v_call	cdr3_nt	cdr3_aa
NA	NA	TRBJ1-6	TRBV9	TGTGCCAGCAGCGTAGCCGGGGTAGGTCCACCCCTCCACTTT	CASSVAGVGPPLHF
NA	NA	TRBJ1-4	TRBV30	TGTGCCCAGCAGGCGGCGGGTAATGAAAAACTGTTTTTT	CAQQAAGNEKLFF
TRBD1	NA	TRBJ1-4	TRBV15	TGTGCCACCAGCAGAGTGAGGACAGGAGGCCCAACTAATGAAAAACTGTTTTTT	CATSRVRTGGPTNEKLFF
NA	NA	TRBJ2-7	TRBV11-2	TGTGCCAGCAGTCCACTCTACGAGCAGTACTTC	CASSPLYEQYF
NA	NA	TRBJ2-3	TRBV3-1/TRBV3-2	TGTGCCAGCAGCCACCCCGCTACCCATACGCAGTATTTT	CASSHPATHTQYF
TRBD1	NA	TRBJ1-2	TRBV6-5	TGTGCCAGCAGTACCCGACAGGGTTACTATGGCTACACCTTC	CASSTRQGYYGYTF
NA	NA	TRBJ2-1	TRBV18	TGTGCCAGCTCACCACCGGGGCTAGGGGGAATTGAGCAGTTCTTC	CASSPPGLGGIEQFF
NA	NA	TRBJ1-2	TRBV24-1	TGTGCCACCAGTGACCCTTCCAACTATGGCTACACCTTC	CATSDPSNYGYTF
TRBD2	once	TRBJ2-3	TRBV28	TGTGCCAGCAGGTTTGCGGGGGGGCGAGGAGATACGCAGTATTTT	CASRFAGGRGDTQYF
TRBD2	NA	TRBJ2-5	TRBV5-1	TGCGCCAGCAGCTCCGATCCGGGACTAGCGGGGGGGACCCAGTACTTC	CASSSDPGLAGGTQYF
NA	NA	TRBJ2-5	TRBV18	TGTGCCAGCTCAGCCTACAGGGCTCAAGAGACCCAGTACTTC	CASSAYRAQETQYF
TRBD1	NA	TRBJ2-7	TRBV30	TGTGCCTCCTCGGGACAGGTTCCCTACGAGCAGTACTTC	CASSGQVPYEQYF
NA	NA	TRBJ1-1	TRBV10-2	TGCGCCAGCAGTGAGGGGGCGAACACTGAAGCTTTCTTT	CASSEGANTEAFF
NA	NA	TRBJ2-3	TRBV5-8	TGTGCCAGCAGCTTCCAGGATACGCAGTATTTT	CASSFQDTQYF
TRBD1	NA	TRBJ2-7	TRBV28	TGTGCCAGCAGTTTAAGGACAGGGTCAATTGGGTACGAGCAGTACTTC	CASSLRTGSIGYEQYF
TRBD1	NA	TRBJ1-4	TRBV5-1	TGCGCCAGCAGCCAAGGACAGGGTCGTGAAAAACTGTTTTTT	CASSQGQGREKLFF
TRBD1	NA	TRBJ1-5	TRBV18	TGTGCCAGCTCACTCGACAGGGGGGATCAGCCCCAGCATTTT	CASSLDRGDQPQHF
TRBD1	NA	TRBJ1-1	TRBV7-3	TGTGCCAGCAGCTTAATGGCAGGGGGCTTCACTGAAGCTTTCTTT	CASSLMAGGFTEAFF
NA	NA	TRBJ2-3	TRBV7-7	TGTGCCAGCAGCTTACGGTCAGGGAGCACAGATACGCAGTATTTT	CASSLRSGSTDTQYF
NA	NA	TRBJ2-1	TRBV18	TGTGCCAGCTCACCTAATCAGGGGAGTTACAATGAGCAGTTCTTC	CASSPNQGSYNEQFF
TRBD1	NA	TRBJ1-1	TRBV4-1	TGCGCCAGCAGCCCGCGACAGGGGACGAACACTGAAGCTTTCTTT	CASSPRQGTNTEAFF
TRBD1	NA	TRBJ1-1	TRBV7-9	TGTGCCAGCAGCTTAGCCCGGCAGGGGGCTGCTGAAGCTTTCTTT	CASSLARQGAAEAFF
TRBD1	NA	TRBJ1-3	TRBV10-3	TGTGCCATCAGGCCGGACAGGGCTGGAAACACCATATATTTT	CAIRPDRAGNTIYF
NA	few	TRBJ2-1	TRBV2	TGTGCCAGCAGCAGGATAGTTAGCGGTGAGCAGTTCTTC	CASSRIVSGEQFF
NA	once	TRBJ1-5	TRBV4-1	TGCGCCAGCAGCCAAAGCATTGCATTGACGGGACAGCCCCAGCATTTT	CASSQSIALTGQPQHF
TRBD2	NA	TRBJ2-2	TRBV19	TGTGCCAGTAGTTTAACCGGGACTAGCGGGGGGGCGCGGACCGGGGAGCTGTTTTTT	CASSLTGTSGGARTGELFF
NA	NA	TRBJ1-1	TRBV19	TGTGCCAGTAGTCCAGAGAGGGCGAACACTGAAGCTTTCTTT	CASSPERANTEAFF
TRBD1	NA	TRBJ2-3	TRBV29-1	TGCAGCGTTGAAGGGGGCCCGGGACAGATCACAGATACGCAGTATTTT	CSVEGGPGQITDTQYF
NA	once	TRBJ1-4	TRBV5-1	TGCGCCAGCAGCGGCGGGGAGATAGGTGAAAAACTGTTTTTT	CASSGGEIGEKLFF
NA	few	TRBJ1-1	TRBV6-5	TGTGCCAGCAGTAAGGAGAACGGCCCGAACACTGAAGCTTTCTTT	CASSKENGPNTEAFF
TRBD1	NA	TRBJ1-3	TRBV3-1/TRBV3-2	TGTGCCAGCAGCCGGGACAGGGGCCACTCTGGAAACACCATATATTTT	CASSRDRGHSGNTIYF
NA	NA	TRBJ2-7	TRBV14	TGTGCCAGCAGCTTGGTGTCGGGATACGAGCAGTACTTC	CASSLVSGYEQYF
TRBD1	NA	TRBJ1-2	TRBV5-1	TGCGCCAGCAGCTCCTCCGGGACAGGGACTAACTATGGCTACACCTTC	CASSSSGTGTNYGYTF
TRBD1	NA	TRBJ2-7	TRBV18	TGTGCCAGCTCACCTTTCCGGGACAGCTACGAGCAGTACTTC	CASSPFRDSYEQYF
NA	NA	TRBJ2-7	TRBV6-1	TGTGCCAGCAGTGAATCAGGGCTGGGTAGCTACGAGCAGTACTTC	CASSESGLGSYEQYF
NA	NA	TRBJ1-5	TRBV5-6	TGTGCCAGCAGCTTCGGACAGTTTAGCAATCAGCCCCAGCATTTT	CASSFGQFSNQPQHF
NA	NA	TRBJ2-3	TRBV5-1	TGCGCCAGCAGCCGGGATTTAGCGGGCACAGATACGCAGTATTTT	CASSRDLAGTDTQYF
TRBD1	few	TRBJ1-5	TRBV5-3	TGTGCCAGAAGTTTACTTCGAGGACAGGAAGCGAATCAGCCCCAGCATTTT	CARSLLRGQEANQPQHF
NA	NA	TRBJ2-3	TRBV21-1	TGTGCCAGCAGCAAACAGGTAAGTACGCAGTATTTT	CASSKQVSTQYF
NA	once	TRBJ2-2	TRBV7-9	TGTGCCAGCAGCTCCAAAGCCCCCGAATGGACCGGGGAGCTGTTTTTT	CASSSKAPEWTGELFF
NA	NA	TRBJ2-1	TRBV15	TGTGCCACCAGCAGAGATATGAGGCCCGAGCAGTTCTTC	CATSRDMRPEQFF
TRBD2	NA	TRBJ2-1	TRBV5-4	TGTGCCAGCAGCTTGATTAGCGGGGGGGCTAATGAGCAGTTCTTC	CASSLISGGANEQFF
TRBD1	NA	TRBJ1-3	TRBV9	TGTGCCAGCAGCACCCTGGGACAGGGGAGAAACACCATATATTTT	CASSTLGQGRNTIYF
NA	NA	TRBJ2-7	TRBV19	TGTGCCAGTAGTATAGTACAGGGCTACGAGCAGTACTTC	CASSIVQGYEQYF
TRBD1	few	TRBJ1-2	TRBV5-1	TGCGCCAGCAGCTTCGGACAGGGGACCGGCTACACCTTC	CASSFGQGTGYTF
TRBD2	NA	TRBJ2-1	TRBV9	TGTGCCAGCAGCGTAGGTGGAGCGGGGGGGTACAATGAGCAGTTCTTC	CASSVGGAGGYNEQFF
NA	NA	TRBJ2-5	TRBV29-1	TGCAGCGTCAACCCCAGTAGAGGAAGAGAGGCCCAGTACTTC	CSVNPSRGREAQYF
NA	NA	TRBJ1-4	TRBV5-1	TGCGCCAGCAGCTTGGCCCAGGGGAGTTCAACTAATGAAAAACTGTTTTTT	CASSLAQGSSTNEKLFF
NA	NA	TRBJ1-6	TRBV25-1	TGTGCCAGCAGTGCATCGGACAGTCCGAATTCACCCCTCCACTTT	CASSASDSPNSPLHF
NA	NA	TRBJ1-2	TRBV19	TGTGCCAGTAGTATCCTATCCGCGGGGGGAGGAGACTATGGCTACACCTTC	CASSILSAGGGDYGYTF
NA	NA	TRBJ1-1	TRBV7-2	TGTGCCAGCAGCTTACTCGGAACAGCGAACACTGAAGCTTTCTTT	CASSLLGTANTEAFF
NA	NA	TRBJ2-7	TRBV28	TGTACCAGCAGTTTTCGGACAGAACTTTACGAGCAGTACTTC	CTSSFRTELYEQYF
NA	once	TRBJ1-3	TRBV4-1	TGCGCCAGCAGCCAGAGCTGGGAGCCGAGCTCTGGAAACACCATATATTTT	CASSQSWEPSSGNTIYF
NA	NA	TRBJ2-5	TRBV10-1	TGCGCCAGCAGTGCGGGGGGCACCCAAGAGACCCAGTACTTC	CASSAGGTQETQYF
NA	NA	TRBJ2-5	TRBV6-5	TGTGCCAGCAGCACTGCGGGGTTCCAAGAGACCCAGTACTTC	CASSTAGFQETQYF
NA	NA	TRBJ2-1	TRBV24-1	TGTGCCACCAGTCAAAGGGGGGGGGTAAGGTTTTCCTACAATGAGCAGTTCTTC	CATSQRGGVRFSYNEQFF
TRBD1	NA	TRBJ2-7	TRBV6-5	TGTGCCAGCAGCAGGACAGGGCAGTTCCGGGACGAGCAGTACTTC	CASSRTGQFRDEQYF
TRBD1	NA	TRBJ1-1	TRBV2	TGTGCCACTCACTCTTCGACAGGGATGACTGAAGCTTTCTTT	CATHSSTGMTEAFF
TRBD2	NA	TRBJ2-7	TRBV5-1	TGCGCCAGCAGACTAAGCGGGGGGTCTGCCTACGAGCAGTACTTC	CASRLSGGSAYEQYF
NA	NA	TRBJ2-1	TRBV15	TGTGCCACCAGCAGCGGGCAGGGGTTCTACAATGAGCAGTTCTTC	CATSSGQGFYNEQFF